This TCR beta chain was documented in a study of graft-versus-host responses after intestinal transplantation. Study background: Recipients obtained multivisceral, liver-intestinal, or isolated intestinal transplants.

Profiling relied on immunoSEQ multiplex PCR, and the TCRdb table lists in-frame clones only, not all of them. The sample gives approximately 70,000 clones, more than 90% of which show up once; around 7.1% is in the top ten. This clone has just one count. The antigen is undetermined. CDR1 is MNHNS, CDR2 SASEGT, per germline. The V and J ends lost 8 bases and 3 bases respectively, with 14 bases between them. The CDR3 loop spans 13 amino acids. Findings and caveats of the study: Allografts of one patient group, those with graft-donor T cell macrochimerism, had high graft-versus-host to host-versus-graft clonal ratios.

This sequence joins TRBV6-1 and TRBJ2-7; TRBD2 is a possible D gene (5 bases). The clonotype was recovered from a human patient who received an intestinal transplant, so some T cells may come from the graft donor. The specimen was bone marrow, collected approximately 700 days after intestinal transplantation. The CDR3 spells CASWVGRNYEQYF. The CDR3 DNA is TGTGCCAGCTGGGTGGGGAGAAACTACGAGCAGTACTTC.